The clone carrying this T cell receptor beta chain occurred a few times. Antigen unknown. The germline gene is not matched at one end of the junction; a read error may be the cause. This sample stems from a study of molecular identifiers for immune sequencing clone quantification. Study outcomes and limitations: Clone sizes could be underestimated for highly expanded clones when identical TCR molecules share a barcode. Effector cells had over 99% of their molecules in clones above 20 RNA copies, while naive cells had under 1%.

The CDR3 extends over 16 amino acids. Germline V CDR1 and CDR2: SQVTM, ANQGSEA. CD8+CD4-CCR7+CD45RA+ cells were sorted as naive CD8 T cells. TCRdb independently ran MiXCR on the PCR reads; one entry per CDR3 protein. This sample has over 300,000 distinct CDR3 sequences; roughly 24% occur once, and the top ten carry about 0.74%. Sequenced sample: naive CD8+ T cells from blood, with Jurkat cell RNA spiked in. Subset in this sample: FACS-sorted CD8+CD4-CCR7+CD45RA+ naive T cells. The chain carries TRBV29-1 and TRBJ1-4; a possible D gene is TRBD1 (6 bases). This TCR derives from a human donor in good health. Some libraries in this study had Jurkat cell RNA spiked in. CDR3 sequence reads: CSDATLKQGANERLFF. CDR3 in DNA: TGCAGCGATGCAACTCTAAAACAGGGAGCTAATGAAAGACTGTTTTTT.